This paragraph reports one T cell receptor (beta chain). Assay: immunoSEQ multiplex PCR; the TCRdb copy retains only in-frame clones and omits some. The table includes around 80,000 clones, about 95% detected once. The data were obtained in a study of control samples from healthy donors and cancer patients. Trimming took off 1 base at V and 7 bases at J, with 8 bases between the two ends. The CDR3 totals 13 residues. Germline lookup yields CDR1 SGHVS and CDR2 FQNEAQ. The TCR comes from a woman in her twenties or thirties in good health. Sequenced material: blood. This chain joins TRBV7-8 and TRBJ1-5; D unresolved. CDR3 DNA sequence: TGTGCCAGCAGCTTAGGACATACCCAGCCCCAGCATTTT. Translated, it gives CASSLGHTQPQHF.